This T cell receptor (beta chain) was found in a study of blood T cells in healthy people across ages. Study overall: Per two T cells, template switching captured roughly one barcoded beta molecule. General study findings and limits: Estimated diversity across one million T cells was deemed an underestimate. Researchers report that TCR beta diversity correlated strongly with naive T cell percentage.

A second roughly 6 to 12 cycle PCR used barcoded and J-beta primers. TCRdb reanalysed the 5' RACE reads using MiXCR and keeps one entry per CDR3 protein. This table has hundreds of thousands of distinct CDR3 sequences, 25% to 30% appearing once. This clonotype has a count of ten or more. The antigen remains undetermined. For every donor, a draw yielded about 10 milliliters of peripheral blood. What was sequenced was blood. This clonotype originated in a woman aged 80 or older in good health.

In DNA form, the CDR3 reads TGTGCCAGCAGTGAACGAGGAGGGGGACCCCAAGAGACCCAGTACTTC. It yields the protein CASSERGGGPQETQYF. This chain joins TRBV6-1 and TRBJ2-5; the D call may be TRBD1 or TRBD2 (6 bases each). CDR1 is MNHNS, CDR2 SASEGT, per germline. The CDR3 extends over 16 amino acids. Trimming took off 2 bases at V and 1 base at J, with 14 bases between the two ends.